The 25 T cell receptor beta chains reported below all come from one sample, sequenced in a study of shared clonotypes between healthy human individuals. The method was immunoSEQ multiplex PCR; TCRdb's version includes in-frame clones alone and lacks a portion of them. The data contain fewer than 1.8 million clones, 98% of them singletons. The specimen sequenced was naive CD4+ T cells sorted from blood. As to subset: CD45RA+ positively selected. Source of these receptors: a man aged 30 to 45 in good health.

The chain uses TRBV7-2 and TRBJ1-3, with a weak D call TRBD1 (5 bases). The ends were cut back, 5 bases at V and 0 bases at J, with 14 bases in the middle. The germline V gene has CDR1 SGHTA and CDR2 FQGNSA. There are 16 residues in the CDR3. The chain's CDR3 is CASSLSRDLSGNTIYF. The CDR3 nucleotides are TGTGCCAGCAGCCTATCCAGGGACCTCTCTGGAAACACCATATATTTT. Full variable domain (rest looked up from reference TRBV7-2 and TRBJ1-3): GAGVSQSPSNKVTEKGKDVELRCDPISGHTALYWYRQSLGQGLEFLIYFQGNSAPDKSGLPSDRFSAERTGGSVSTLTIQRTQQEDSAVYLCASSLSRDLSGNTIYFGEGSWLTVV.

This sequence joins TRBV5-4 and TRBJ2-7; 11 bases match TRBD2. The V and J ends lost 0 bases and 6 bases, in that order; junction bases with no gene match: 5. Germline CDR1 reads SGHNT; CDR2 reads YYREEE (reference sequence). The CDR3 has 15 amino acids. The CDR3 here is CASSLATSGRREQYF. Written as DNA, the CDR3 is TGTGCCAGCAGCTTGGCCACTAGCGGGAGACGCGAGCAGTACTTC.

This sequence joins TRBV2 and TRBJ2-1; D is uncertain. V was clipped by 5 bases and J by 0 bases, with 5 bases between them. This CDR3 region has 13 residues. Germline values: CDR1 SNHLY, CDR2 FYNNEI. The CDR3 reads CASSSDSYNEQFF. The DNA for the CDR3 is TGTGCCAGCAGTTCCGACTCCTACAATGAGCAGTTCTTC.

The V call is TRBV15, the J call TRBJ2-7; the D gene is possibly TRBD2 (6 bases). V was pared by 3 bases and J by 2 bases, with 14 bases between. Germline V gives CDR1 LNHNV, CDR2 YYDKDF (reference sequence). This CDR3 region has 15 residues. The CDR3 coding sequence is TGTGCCACCAGCAGGGGGGGAATAGGGGCCTACGAGCAGTACTTC. Translating gives CATSRGGIGAYEQYF. Filled out from reference TRBV15 and TRBJ2-7, the complete variable domain reads DAMVIQNPRYQVTQFGKPVTLSCSQTLNHNVMYWYQQKSSQAPKLLFHYYDKDFNNEADTPDNFQSRRPNTSFCFLDIRSPGLGDTAMYLCATSRGGIGAYEQYFGPGTRLTVT.

V gene TRBV5-1 combines with J gene TRBJ2-5; TRBD2 aligns across 11 bases. The CDR3 covers 14 residues. Germline V gene sequence: CDR1 SGHRS, CDR2 YFSETQ. V was pared by 6 bases and J by 4 bases, with 5 bases of the junction left unmatched. This CDR3 is CASTRTSGRETQYF. The CDR3 DNA reads TGCGCCAGCACCCGAACTAGCGGGAGAGAGACCCAGTACTTC.

This clone appeared a few times. This CDR3 is also generated by other DNA sequences in the sample. CDR3 sequence (DNA): TGTGCCAGCAGCCGCGGACAGGGGGAGACCCAGTACTTC. It codes for CASSRGQGETQYF. The chain combines TRBV7-3 with TRBJ2-5, with TRBD1 matching 9 bases. Per germline, CDR1 SGHTA and CDR2 FQGTGA. J gave up 5 bases and V 5 bases, and 3 bases lay outside the gene matches. CDR3 length: 13 residues. Drawing the rest from reference TRBV7-3 and TRBJ2-5, the complete variable domain is GAGVSQTPSNKVTEKGKYVELRCDPISGHTALYWYRQSLGQGPEFLIYFQGTGAADDSGLPNDRFFAVRPEGSVSTLKIQRTERGDSAVYLCASSRGQGETQYFGPGTRLLVL.

The V and J genes are TRBV2 and TRBJ1-5; TRBD1 might be the D (5 bases). V was shortened by 7 bases and J by 0 bases, with 10 bases between the two germline ends. In germline, CDR1 is SNHLY, CDR2 FYNNEI. The CDR3 contains 14 residues. The CDR3 coding sequence is TGTGCCAGCACTGGGACGGATAGCAATCAGCCCCAGCATTTT. Translated, it gives CASTGTDSNQPQHF.

CDR3 sequence reads: CASSFPAANEQFF. CDR3 nucleotides: TGTGCCAGCAGCTTCCCTGCAGCCAATGAGCAGTTCTTC. This rearrangement joins TRBV5-4 to TRBJ2-1; D is unresolved. Trimming removed 2 bases from V and 6 bases from J, with 9 bases in between. This CDR3 spans 13 amino acids. The V gene's germline CDR1 is SGHNT and CDR2 YYREEE (reference sequence).

On this clone itself: Different DNA sequences within this sample yield the same CDR3. This chain joins TRBV5-4 and TRBJ2-3; D unresolved. V was pared by 4 bases and J by 2 bases, with 8 bases between. This CDR3 is built from 13 residues. Germline V gene lookup returns CDR1 SGHNT and CDR2 YYREEE (reference sequence). The CDR3, as DNA: TGTGCCAGCAGCCTCGACAACACAGATACGCAGTATTTT. It codes for CASSLDNTDTQYF.

This clone turned up a few times. Here the CDR3 reads CSTTGPFGGTEAFF. The CDR3, as DNA: TGCAGCACCACAGGGCCATTTGGTGGAACTGAAGCTTTCTTT. The J gene is TRBJ1-1, the V gene TRBV29-1; weak D call: TRBD1 (6 bases). The CDR3 has 14 amino acids. Deletions cut 8 bases from V and 5 bases from J, with 21 bases between. CDR1 is SQVTM, CDR2 ANQGSEA, per germline. The full variable domain, completed using reference TRBV29-1 and TRBJ1-1, is SAVISQKPSRDICQRGTSLTIQCQVDSQVTMMFWYRQQPGQSLTLIATANQGSEATYESGFVIDKFPISRPNLTFSTLTVSNMSPEDSSIYLCSTTGPFGGTEAFFGQGTRLTVV.

The J gene is TRBJ1-4, the V gene TRBV4-1, with D possibly being TRBD1 (5 bases). The germline V gene encodes CDR1 MGHRA and CDR2 YSYEKL. The CDR3 has 15 amino acids. The ends were cut back, 5 bases at V and 5 bases at J, with 15 bases in the middle. Written as DNA, the CDR3 is TGCGCCAGCAGCGCCCCGACAGTGAGAAATGAAAAACTGTTTTTT. Protein sequence: CASSAPTVRNEKLFF.

The gene calls are TRBV9 and TRBJ2-1, with D maybe TRBD2 (6 bases). From germline, CDR1 is SGDLS and CDR2 YYNGEE. CDR3 length equals 13 residues. V shed 6 bases and J shed 9 bases, with 16 bases lying between them. The chain's CDR3 is CASTRMPTSEQFF. The CDR3 DNA is TGTGCCAGCACCCGTATGCCGACTAGTGAGCAGTTCTTC.

The V and J genes are TRBV6-5 and TRBJ2-7; 8 bases are shared with TRBD2. Germline assignment: CDR1 MNHEY and CDR2 SVGAGI. Losses at the gene ends were 5 bases for V and 3 bases for J; bases not matched to a gene: 9. CDR3 length equals 15 residues. CDR3 nucleotides: TGTGCCAGCAGTCCCGGTGGAGCGGGAGTCTACGAGCAGTACTTC. It specifies CASSPGGAGVYEQYF.

The rearrangement uses TRBV28 and TRBJ2-5, with D possibly TRBD1 on 5 matching bases. The CDR3 is made up of 14 amino acids. CDR1 is MDHEN and CDR2 is SYDVKM in the germline V gene. V was shortened by 2 bases and J by 4 bases, with 11 bases between the two germline ends. CDR3 residues: CASSLSRAGETQYF. In DNA, the CDR3 is TGTGCCAGCAGTTTAAGCAGGGCAGGAGAGACCCAGTACTTC.

This sequence joins TRBV9 and TRBJ2-1, with 11 positions matching TRBD2. The V gene end was trimmed by 3 bases and the J gene end by 3 bases; junction bases not matched to a gene: 5. This CDR3 contains 16 residues. Germline-derived CDR1 and CDR2 are SGDLS and YYNGEE. In DNA form, the CDR3 reads TGTGCCAGCAGCGCCCGCGGACTAGCGGGCTACAATGAGCAGTTCTTC. Protein product: CASSARGLAGYNEQFF.

CDR3: CASSSIDLLFYEQYF. CDR3 sequence (DNA): TGTGCCAGCAGCTCAATAGATCTACTTTTCTACGAGCAGTACTTC. The chain links TRBV28 to TRBJ2-7; no reliable D call. Germline V lookup: CDR1 MDHEN, CDR2 SYDVKM. The CDR3 runs 15 residues. V was pared by 6 bases and J by 3 bases, with 18 bases between. Based on the CDR3 plus reference TRBV28 and TRBJ2-7, the full variable domain is DVKVTQSSRYLVKRTGEKVFLECVQDMDHENMFWYRQDPGLGLRLIYFSYDVKMKEKGDIPEGYSVSREKKERFSLILESASTNQTSMYLCASSSIDLLFYEQYFGPGTRLTVT.

Concerning this clone: This sample includes further DNA sequences coding for the same CDR3. The V and J genes are TRBV9 and TRBJ2-7; 8 positions match TRBD1. The germline V gene has CDR1 SGDLS and CDR2 YYNGEE. This CDR3 contains 14 residues. V lost 3 bases and J lost 2; bases outside the gene matches: 4. The CDR3 nucleotides are TGTGCCAGCAGCGCCCGACAGGGGCCCTACGAGCAGTACTTC. Protein sequence: CASSARQGPYEQYF.

This clone has just one count. The chain employs TRBV28 and TRBJ2-6; perhaps TRBD2 as D (6 bases). Looked up from germline, CDR1 is MDHEN and CDR2 is SYDVKM. V gave up 8 bases and J gave up 11 bases, with 16 bases separating them. The CDR3 spans 13 residues. The CDR3 loop reads CASLEGPSDVLTF. The CDR3 coding sequence is TGTGCCAGCCTGGAGGGTCCTAGCGACGTCCTGACTTTC.

This clone has only a few counts. The chain recombines TRBV7-9 with TRBJ2-3; D is perhaps TRBD1 (5 bases). The germline V gene encodes CDR1 SEHNR and CDR2 FQNEAQ (reference sequence). V was cut by 2 bases and J by 1 base, with 7 bases left in between. This CDR3 has 14 residues. CDR3: CASSLKTGTDTQYF. For the CDR3, the DNA is TGTGCCAGCAGCTTAAAGACAGGCACAGATACGCAGTATTTT.

The CDR3 nucleotides are TGTGCCAGCAGCTTGTTGCTTACAGGGGGCAAAAACATTCAGTACTTC. Amino acids: CASSLLLTGGKNIQYF. The chain uses TRBV5-4 and TRBJ2-4; 8 nucleotides line up with TRBD1. Germline CDR1 reads SGHNT; CDR2 reads YYREEE (reference sequence). Unmatched junction bases numbered 6, after V lost 1 base and J lost 3 bases. CDR3 length: 16 residues.

V gene TRBV6-5 combines with J gene TRBJ2-7; D ambiguous. V was clipped by 6 bases and J by 4 bases, with 19 bases between them. The germline V gene has CDR1 MNHEY and CDR2 SVGAGI. The CDR3 has 15 residues. Here the CDR3 reads CASSQSGLDGYEQYF. The CDR3 DNA sequence: TGTGCCAGCAGCCAATCTGGTCTTGATGGGTACGAGCAGTACTTC.

This clone was picked up one time. V is TRBV5-4 and J is TRBJ2-1; TRBD2 matches 13 bases. The CDR3 covers 15 residues. Trimming cost V 5 bases and J 7 bases; bases outside gene matches: 6. Germline V gives CDR1 SGHNT, CDR2 YYREEE (reference sequence). CDR3 nucleotide sequence: TGTGCCAGCAGTCAGGGACTAGCGGGACCTAATGAGCAGTTCTTC. Its protein product is CASSQGLAGPNEQFF.

The rearrangement links TRBV29-1 to TRBJ2-3; D is undetermined. V shed 6 bases and J shed 2 bases, with 6 bases lying between them. Germline V gene data show CDR1 as SQVTM and CDR2 as ANQGSEA. CDR3 length equals 11 residues. The CDR3 protein is CSVCPTDTQYF. CDR3 in DNA: TGCAGCGTGTGTCCCACAGATACGCAGTATTTT.

This clone was detected only once. The J gene is TRBJ2-3, the V gene TRBV29-1; no clear D gene. The germline V gene encodes CDR1 SQVTM and CDR2 ANQGSEA. This CDR3 spans 12 amino acids. Between the trimmed V and J ends, which lost 2 bases and 2 bases, there was a span of 5 bases. CDR3 DNA sequence: TGCAGCGTTGAACAGACCACAGATACGCAGTATTTT. Translation gives CSVEQTTDTQYF.

This chain links TRBV19 with TRBJ2-1, with 14 bases fitting TRBD2. The CDR3 has 15 residues. With 10 bases clipped from V and 7 bases from J, the junction kept 9 bases outside the gene matches. Germline CDR1 LNHDA, CDR2 SQIVND (reference sequence). CDR3 residues: CATLPRLAGGNEQFF. In DNA, the CDR3 is TGTGCCACCTTACCTCGACTAGCGGGAGGGAATGAGCAGTTCTTC. Using reference TRBV19 and TRBJ2-1 for the parts outside the CDR3, the full variable domain is DGGITQSPKYLFRKEGQNVTLSCEQNLNHDAMYWYRQDPGQGLRLIYYSQIVNDFQKGDIAEGYSVSREKKESFPLTVTSAQKNPTAFYLCATLPRLAGGNEQFFGPGTRLTVL.